A single sample is the source of the 5 T cell receptor beta chains below, sequenced in a study of blood T cell repertoires in COVID-19. This table comes from immunoSEQ multiplex PCR, and its TCRdb copy is limited to in-frame clones, with some not included. The repertoire holds roughly 200,000 clones, with about 85% as singletons. Sequenced sample: PBMCs or T cells enriched from blood (not recorded which). These receptors were obtained from a middle-aged man who had recovered from COVID-19.

This rearrangement joins TRBV3-1 (or the pseudogene TRBV3-2) to TRBJ2-3, with a weak D call TRBD2 (5 bases). The V end was cut by 2 bases, the J end by 2 bases, with 5 bases between. Germline V gene sequence: CDR1 LGHDT, CDR2 YNNKEL (reference sequence). The CDR3 extends over 13 amino acids. CDR3 sequence reads: CASSQLATDTQYF. For the CDR3, the DNA is TGTGCCAGCAGCCAACTAGCCACAGATACGCAGTATTTT.

This chain links TRBV27 with TRBJ2-6, with D hard to call. The V and J ends lost 3 bases and 0 bases respectively, with 3 bases between them. The length of the CDR3 is 14 residues. Germline-derived CDR1 and CDR2 are MNHEY and SMNVEV (reference sequence). CDR3 region: CASSLYSGANVLTF. As DNA, the CDR3 is TGTGCCAGCAGTTTGTACTCTGGGGCCAACGTCCTGACTTTC.

The chain couples TRBV14 to TRBJ1-3; weak D call: TRBD1 (6 bases). The length of the CDR3 is 14 residues. In germline, CDR1 is SGHDN, CDR2 FVKESK. Trimming cost V 6 bases and J 4 bases, with 13 bases left between them. The CDR3 sequence: CASSRTGLGNTIYF. CDR3 in DNA: TGTGCCAGCAGTCGCACAGGGTTGGGAAACACCATATATTTT.

In the case of this clone: In the same sample, other DNA sequences code for this CDR3. The chain has TRBV11-3 and TRBJ2-7, with 10 nucleotides matching TRBD1. The CDR3 sequence is 15 residues long. Germline lookup yields CDR1 SGHNT and CDR2 YENEEA. V was pared by 1 base and J by 4 bases, with 4 bases of the junction left unmatched. The chain's CDR3 is CASSLAGTGAYEQYF. CDR3 nucleotides: TGTGCCAGCAGCTTAGCCGGGACAGGGGCATACGAGCAGTACTTC.

The V gene is TRBV12-3 or TRBV12-4, the J gene TRBJ2-1; TRBD1 aligns across 8 bases. Unmatched junction bases numbered 1, after V lost 2 bases and J lost 7 bases. This CDR3 is 13 amino acids long. Here the CDR3 reads CASSLWTGNEQFF. The CDR3 DNA is TGTGCCAGCAGTTTATGGACAGGGAATGAGCAGTTCTTC.